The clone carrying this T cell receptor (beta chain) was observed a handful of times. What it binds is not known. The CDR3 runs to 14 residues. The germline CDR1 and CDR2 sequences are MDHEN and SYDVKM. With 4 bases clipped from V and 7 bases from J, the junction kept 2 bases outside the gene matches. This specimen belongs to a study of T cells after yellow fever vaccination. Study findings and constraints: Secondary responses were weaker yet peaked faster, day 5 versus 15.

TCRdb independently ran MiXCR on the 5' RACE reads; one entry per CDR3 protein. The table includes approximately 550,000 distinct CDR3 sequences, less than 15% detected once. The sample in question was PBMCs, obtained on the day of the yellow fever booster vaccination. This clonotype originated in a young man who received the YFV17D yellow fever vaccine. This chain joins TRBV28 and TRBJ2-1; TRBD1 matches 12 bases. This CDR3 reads CASSSGQGANEQFF. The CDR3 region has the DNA TGTGCCAGCAGTTCGGGACAGGGGGCGAATGAGCAGTTCTTC.